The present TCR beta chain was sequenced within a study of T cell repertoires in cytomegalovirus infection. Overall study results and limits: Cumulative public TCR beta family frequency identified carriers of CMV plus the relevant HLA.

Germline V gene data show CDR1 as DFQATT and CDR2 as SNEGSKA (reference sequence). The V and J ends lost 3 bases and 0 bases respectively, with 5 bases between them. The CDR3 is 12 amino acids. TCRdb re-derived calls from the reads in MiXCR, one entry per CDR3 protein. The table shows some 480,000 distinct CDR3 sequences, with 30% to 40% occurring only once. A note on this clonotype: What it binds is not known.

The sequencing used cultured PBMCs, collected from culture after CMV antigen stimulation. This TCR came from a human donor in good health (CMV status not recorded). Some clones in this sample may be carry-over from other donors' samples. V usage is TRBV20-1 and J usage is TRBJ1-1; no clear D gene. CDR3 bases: TGCAGTGCTAGTCCCCTGAACACTGAAGCTTTCTTT. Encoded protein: CSASPLNTEAFF.